These T cell receptor beta chains were read from a single sample in a study of T cell responses to AZD1222 COVID-19 vaccine. The assay was immunoSEQ multiplex PCR, and TCRdb's table has in-frame clones only and misses some. The table lists about 130,000 clones, roughly nine tenths of them singletons. This specimen consisted of peripheral blood, obtained on day 0 of AZD1222 vaccination. Receptors were obtained from an adult in good health. Both conserved end residues are part of each CDR3. A D gene is named only where the DNA matches it firmly. A row's size may be missing; if present it is once, few, many or a size class.

cdr3_nt cdr3_aa d_call j_call clone_size v_call
TGTGCCAGCAGACCCAGTAGTGGGTACACTGAAGCTTTCTTT CASRPSSGYTEAFF - TRBJ1-1 - TRBV5-4
TGTGCCAGCAGCTTCGACCCGGGCGGCTCCTACGAGCAGTACTTC CASSFDPGGSYEQYF - TRBJ2-7 - TRBV11-1
TGTGCCAGTAGTATAGTTGGGGATTACTATGGCTACACCTTC CASSIVGDYYGYTF - TRBJ1-2 - TRBV19
TGCAGCGCCTCTCGACAGGGCCATGGCTACACCTTC CSASRQGHGYTF TRBD1 TRBJ1-2 - TRBV29-1
TGTGCCAGCAGCCGCCTTACAGGGGAAACTGAAGCTTTCTTT CASSRLTGETEAFF - TRBJ1-1 - TRBV21-1
TGTGCCATTTTAACAGGGGGCGGGCAGCCCCAGCATTTT CAILTGGGQPQHF TRBD1 TRBJ1-5 - TRBV2
TGCGCCAGCAGCCAAACGACTAGCGCGGGGTACGAGCAGTACTTC CASSQTTSAGYEQYF TRBD2 TRBJ2-7 - TRBV4-3
TGTGCCACTGGTCCAGGCTCCTACGAGCAGTACTTC CATGPGSYEQYF - TRBJ2-7 - TRBV13
TGTGCCAGCAGCGTAGAGGCAGGGGTGGGCACTAATGAAAAACTGTTTTTT CASSVEAGVGTNEKLFF - TRBJ1-4 - TRBV9
TGCGCCAGCAGCCAAGGCCCCGGCTCCTACGAGCAGTACTTC CASSQGPGSYEQYF - TRBJ2-7 medium-sized TRBV4-1
TGTGCCAGCTCACCAGGGTCCCGGAGGACTGAAGCTTTCTTT CASSPGSRRTEAFF - TRBJ1-1 once TRBV18
TGTGCCAGCCTTGATGCCTCTGGAAACACCATATATTTT CASLDASGNTIYF - TRBJ1-3 - TRBV6-5
TGCAGCGCCCGGACAGGGTTCTCCTACGAGCAGTACTTC CSARTGFSYEQYF TRBD1 TRBJ2-7 - TRBV29-1
TGTGCCAGCAGCGTGGGCCCCTGGGGCACAGATACGCAGTATTTT CASSVGPWGTDTQYF - TRBJ2-3 - TRBV9
TGTGCCATCAGTGAGACCTTAGGGCGGGCGCAAGAGACCCAGTACTTC CAISETLGRAQETQYF - TRBJ2-5 - TRBV10-3
TGTGCCAGCAGCTTGCCCGGGACAGGGTTTGGCTACACCTTC CASSLPGTGFGYTF TRBD1 TRBJ1-2 once TRBV7-9
TGTGCCAGCAGCCAAGATCTAGCGGGAGGGTCCGGGGAGCTGTTTTTT CASSQDLAGGSGELFF TRBD2 TRBJ2-2 - TRBV4-2
TGTGCCAGCAGCCACCTAGGCAATCAGCCCCAGCATTTT CASSHLGNQPQHF - TRBJ1-5 - TRBV3-1/TRBV3-2
TGTGCCAGCACGCCCGGGGGGGGCTACAATGAGCAGTTCTTC CASTPGGGYNEQFF TRBD2 TRBJ2-1 - TRBV27
TGTGCCAGCAGTTTATCGAATCAGTTTGAAGCTTTCTTT CASSLSNQFEAFF - TRBJ1-1 - TRBV27
TGTGCCAGCAGTTTACTGAGGGAGCAGTACTTC CASSLLREQYF - TRBJ2-7 - TRBV12-3/TRBV12-4
TGTGCCAGCAGTTTTGCCGCGAATTCACCCCTCCACTTT CASSFAANSPLHF - TRBJ1-6 once TRBV12-3/TRBV12-4
TGTGCCAGCAGCGTAGTCCCGGCGGGGGAGACCCAGTACTTC CASSVVPAGETQYF - TRBJ2-5 - TRBV9
TGTGCCAGCAGGGGGACAGGGGCTACCGGTCAGGGCTACACCTTC CASRGTGATGQGYTF TRBD1 TRBJ1-2 - TRBV28
TGTGCCACCAGTGATAGACAAGAGGGCAATCAGCCCCAGCATTTT CATSDRQEGNQPQHF - TRBJ1-5 - TRBV24-1
TGTGCCAGCTCACCGAGGCAGACTTCATCCTACGAGCAGTACTTC CASSPRQTSSYEQYF - TRBJ2-7 - TRBV18
TGTGCCAGTAAAGCGGGGGGGCTCAATTCACCCCTCCACTTT CASKAGGLNSPLHF - TRBJ1-6 - TRBV19
TGTGCCAGCAGCTTAGGTCTAAATAATGAGCAGTTCTTC CASSLGLNNEQFF - TRBJ2-1 - TRBV7-2
TGTGCCAGCAGCTTCCGGGGGACTTATGGCTACACCTTC CASSFRGTYGYTF - TRBJ1-2 - TRBV5-6
TGTGCCAGCAGCTTTCCGGGACAGGGGAATTCACCCCTCCACTTT CASSFPGQGNSPLHF TRBD1 TRBJ1-6 - TRBV5-8
TGCGCCAGCAGCCAAGGCGTCTTGAGTACTAATGAAAAACTGTTTTTT CASSQGVLSTNEKLFF - TRBJ1-4 - TRBV4-1
TGTGCCAGCAGTCCGACTAGCTCCTACGAGCAGTACTTC CASSPTSSYEQYF - TRBJ2-7 - TRBV27
TGTGCCAGCAGCGTCGACAATCAGCCCCAGCATTTT CASSVDNQPQHF - TRBJ1-5 - TRBV5-6
TGTGCCAGCAGCCCGCCGGGGCCCAAACTCACAGATACGCAGTATTTT CASSPPGPKLTDTQYF - TRBJ2-3 - TRBV13
TGTGCCATCAGTGAGGTAGACAGGGGAGCCTACACCTTC CAISEVDRGAYTF TRBD1 TRBJ1-2 - TRBV10-3
TGTGCCAGCAGTGAAACTAGAAGGCAAGAGACCCAGTACTTC CASSETRRQETQYF - TRBJ2-5 - TRBV6-1
TGTGCCAGCAGTGGGGGAACAGGGGGTTATCAGCCCCAGCATTTT CASSGGTGGYQPQHF TRBD1 TRBJ1-5 - TRBV2
TGTGCCAGCAGCGTAGACAGCAACACTGAAGCTTTCTTT CASSVDSNTEAFF - TRBJ1-1 - TRBV14
TGTGCCAGCAGGCCATTCTCGGGGGGGGTCACTGAAGCTTTCTTT CASRPFSGGVTEAFF - TRBJ1-1 - TRBV7-2
TGTGCCAGTAGTATGCTCCCGAGCTCCTACAATGAGCAGTTCTTC CASSMLPSSYNEQFF - TRBJ2-1 - TRBV19
TGCGCCAGCAGCTTAATGACAGAATTCTACGAGCAGTACTTC CASSLMTEFYEQYF - TRBJ2-7 - TRBV5-1
TGTGCCAGCAGCCACCCCGGTGGGACAGGGGACACCGGGGAGCTGTTTTTT CASSHPGGTGDTGELFF TRBD1 TRBJ2-2 medium-sized TRBV4-2
TGTGCCAGCAGCAAAAGGGGTGATTCTATCGAACAAGAGACCCAGTACTTC CASSKRGDSIEQETQYF - TRBJ2-5 - TRBV21-1
TGTGCCAGCAGCCTCGGCAGGGGGATCGGAAATGAGCAGTTCTTC CASSLGRGIGNEQFF TRBD1 TRBJ2-1 - TRBV7-9
TGTGCCAGTACGTGGACTAGCGGTAATTCCTACAATGAGCAGTTCTTC CASTWTSGNSYNEQFF TRBD2 TRBJ2-1 - TRBV19
TGCGCCAGCAGCTCTGGGGGGACTAGCGGGACCATCCTCTCCTACGAGCAGTACTTC CASSSGGTSGTILSYEQYF TRBD2 TRBJ2-7 once TRBV5-1
TGTGCCAGCAGCTTGGAGGGTGTAGCCTACAATGAGCAGTTCTTC CASSLEGVAYNEQFF - TRBJ2-1 - TRBV5-8
TGTGCCAACGGTCGGAGCAATCAGCCCCAGCATTTT CANGRSNQPQHF - TRBJ1-5 - TRBV28
TGTGCCAGCAGTGTCGGAACCAGGGGGGGAAAATCCTACGAGCAGTACTTC CASSVGTRGGKSYEQYF - TRBJ2-7 few TRBV2
TGTGCCAGCAGCGTAGCGTACCTCTCTGGGGCCAACGTCCTGACTTTC CASSVAYLSGANVLTF - TRBJ2-6 - TRBV21-1
TGCAGTGCTAGAGTTCAAGATGAGCAGTTCTTC CSARVQDEQFF - TRBJ2-1 - TRBV20-1
TGTGCCAGCAGTGTTACAGGGGGGTACTATGGCTACACCTTC CASSVTGGYYGYTF TRBD1 TRBJ1-2 - TRBV2
TGCGCCAGCAGCCCAGAGGGACAGGCCTTTAAGGGCTACACCTTC CASSPEGQAFKGYTF TRBD1 TRBJ1-2 - TRBV5-1
TGTGCCAGCAGCACAGGTGTGAACACTGAAGCTTTCTTT CASSTGVNTEAFF - TRBJ1-1 once TRBV7-9
TGTGCCAGCAGAGGGTACCAAGAGACCCAGTACTTC CASRGYQETQYF - TRBJ2-5 - TRBV3-1/TRBV3-2
TGTGCCAGCAGTTACGGCGGGGTGAACAATGAGCAGTTCTTC CASSYGGVNNEQFF - TRBJ2-1 - TRBV6-5
TGTGCCAGTAGTCCAGCGGGACTCAGCACAGATACGCAGTATTTT CASSPAGLSTDTQYF TRBD2 TRBJ2-3 - TRBV19
TGTGCCAGCAGTTACGGAAACACCATATATTTT CASSYGNTIYF - TRBJ1-3 - TRBV6-5